This T cell receptor (beta chain) was obtained from a study of Ad26.COV2.S vaccination and SARS-CoV-2 variants. Study details: Doses of Ad26.COV2.S were injected into muscle once or twice, 56 days apart.

Documented treatment: roughly 18 received Ad26.COV2.S at low or high dose, single or two shots; roughly five received placebo; per-sample allocation not given. Day 63 following the first vaccine or placebo injection was when the samples were taken. Produced via immunoSEQ multiplex PCR; TCRdb's table is partial and in-frame only. The data contain about 460,000 clones, 89% of them singletons. The source of this sequence is a person aged 18 to 59 who received the Ad26.COV2.S COVID-19 vaccine or a placebo. Material: peripheral blood, obtained in a trial of Ad26.COV2.S vaccine versus placebo.

CDR3 DNA sequence: TGTGCCAGCTCATCGGGAACTAGCGGGAGAAGGGGTGAGCAGTTCTTC. It codes for CASSSGTSGRRGEQFF. This chain joins TRBV18 and TRBJ2-1; 11 nucleotides line up with TRBD2. V shed 5 bases, J shed 9 bases, and the junction held 12 bases outside the gene matches. CDR3 length: 16 residues. Looked up from germline, CDR1 is KGHSH and CDR2 is LQKENI.